This TCR beta chain was sequenced in a study of T cell responses to AZD1222 COVID-19 vaccine. Clones were sequenced by immunoSEQ multiplex PCR, and TCRdb holds only the in-frame ones, with some missing. Among under 110,000 clones listed, 90% were seen once. The clonotype comes from an adult who received the AZD1222 COVID-19 vaccine. This sample comprised peripheral blood, obtained 28 days after the second AZD1222 dose.

CDR3 loop: CASSGDSGYTF. As DNA, the CDR3 is TGTGCCAGCAGTGGGGACAGTGGCTACACCTTC. The chain couples TRBV2 to TRBJ1-2; 7 positions agree with TRBD1. The V and J ends lost 4 bases and 7 bases, in that order; junction bases with no gene match: 0. Germline lookup yields CDR1 SNHLY and CDR2 FYNNEI. CDR3 length: 11 amino acids.